A single T cell receptor beta chain is shown here with its context. Its antigen is not known. Germline CDR1 is LGHDT and CDR2 is YNNKEL (reference sequence). V shed 5 bases and J 6 bases; nucleotides not matched to a gene: 6. This CDR3 has 14 amino acids. These data originate in a study of T cell responses to AZD1222 COVID-19 vaccine. Looking at the study overall: Combined were second doses at about 4 or about 12 weeks. Study conclusions and caveats: A mostly white British donor set with more females was recruited, and clonal diversity was possibly underestimated. After two AZD1222 doses, spike-specific TCR breadth and depth rose versus day 0.

Profiling relied on immunoSEQ multiplex PCR, and the TCRdb table lists in-frame clones only, not all of them. Of roughly 100,000 clones listed, around nine tenths are singletons. This chain uses TRBV3-1 (or the pseudogene TRBV3-2) with TRBJ1-5; 8 bases fit TRBD1. Sequenced here: peripheral blood, sampled on day 0 of AZD1222 vaccination. The source is an adult in good health. The CDR3 region has the DNA TGTGCCAGCAGCGCCGCAGGGGGCCGTCAGCCCCAGCATTTT. Protein sequence: CASSAAGGRQPQHF.